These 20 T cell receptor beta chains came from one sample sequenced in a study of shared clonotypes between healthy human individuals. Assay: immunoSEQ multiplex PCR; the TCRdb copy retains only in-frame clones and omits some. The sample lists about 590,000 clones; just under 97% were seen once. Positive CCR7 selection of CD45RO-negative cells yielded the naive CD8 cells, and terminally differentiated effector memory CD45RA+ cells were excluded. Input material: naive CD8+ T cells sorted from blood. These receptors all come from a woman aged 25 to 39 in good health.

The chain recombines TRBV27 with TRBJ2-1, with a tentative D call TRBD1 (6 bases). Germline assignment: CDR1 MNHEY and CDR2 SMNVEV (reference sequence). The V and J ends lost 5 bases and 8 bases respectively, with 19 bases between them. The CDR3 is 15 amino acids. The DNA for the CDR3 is TGTGCCAGCAGTCCTCGCGGACAGCAGGACGATGAGCAGTTCTTC. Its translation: CASSPRGQQDDEQFF.

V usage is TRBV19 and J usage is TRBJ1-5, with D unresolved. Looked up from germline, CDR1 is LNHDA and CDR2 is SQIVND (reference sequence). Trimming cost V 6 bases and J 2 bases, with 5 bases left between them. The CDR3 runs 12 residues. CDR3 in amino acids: CASRQGNQPQHF. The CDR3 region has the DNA TGTGCCAGTAGGCAGGGCAATCAGCCCCAGCATTTT.

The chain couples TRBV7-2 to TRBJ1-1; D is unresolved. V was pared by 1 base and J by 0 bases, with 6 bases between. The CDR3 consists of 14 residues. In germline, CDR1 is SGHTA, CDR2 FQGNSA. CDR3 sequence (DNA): TGTGCCAGCAGCTTAGTTTTGGTGAACACTGAAGCTTTCTTT. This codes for CASSLVLVNTEAFF.

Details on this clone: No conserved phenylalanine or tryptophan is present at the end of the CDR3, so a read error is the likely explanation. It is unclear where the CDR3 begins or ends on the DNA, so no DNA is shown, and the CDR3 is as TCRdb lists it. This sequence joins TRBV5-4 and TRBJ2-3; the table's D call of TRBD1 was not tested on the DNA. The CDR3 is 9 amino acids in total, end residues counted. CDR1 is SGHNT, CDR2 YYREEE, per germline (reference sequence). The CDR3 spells CASSPGQFN.

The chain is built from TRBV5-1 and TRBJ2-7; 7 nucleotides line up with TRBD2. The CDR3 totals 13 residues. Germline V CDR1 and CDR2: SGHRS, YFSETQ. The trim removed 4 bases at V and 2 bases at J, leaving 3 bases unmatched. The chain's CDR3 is CASSGDYTYEQYF. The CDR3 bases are TGCGCCAGCAGCGGGGACTATACCTACGAGCAGTACTTC.

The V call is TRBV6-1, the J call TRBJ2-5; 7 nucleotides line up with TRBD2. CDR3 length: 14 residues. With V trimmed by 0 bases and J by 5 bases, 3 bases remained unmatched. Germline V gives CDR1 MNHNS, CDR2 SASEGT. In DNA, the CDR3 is TGTGCCAGCAGTGAAGCCTTTAGCGGGGAGACCCAGTACTTC. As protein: CASSEAFSGETQYF.

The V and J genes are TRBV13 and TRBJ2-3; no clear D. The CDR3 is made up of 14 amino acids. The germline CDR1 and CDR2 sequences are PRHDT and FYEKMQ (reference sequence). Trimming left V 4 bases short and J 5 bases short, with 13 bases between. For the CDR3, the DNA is TGTGCCAGCAGCTACCTCATCTCGGGAGATACGCAGTATTTT. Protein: CASSYLISGDTQYF.

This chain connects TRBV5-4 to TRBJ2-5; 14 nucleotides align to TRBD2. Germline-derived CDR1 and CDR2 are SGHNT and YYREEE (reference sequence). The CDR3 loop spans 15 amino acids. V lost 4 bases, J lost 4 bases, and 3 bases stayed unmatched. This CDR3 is CASSAGLAGGETQYF. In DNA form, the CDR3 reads TGTGCCAGCAGCGCAGGACTAGCGGGAGGAGAGACCCAGTACTTC.

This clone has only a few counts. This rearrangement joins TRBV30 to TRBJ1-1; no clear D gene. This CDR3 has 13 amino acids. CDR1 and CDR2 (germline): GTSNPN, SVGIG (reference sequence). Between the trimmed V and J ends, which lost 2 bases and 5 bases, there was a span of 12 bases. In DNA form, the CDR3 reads TGTGCCTGGAGTCCCCTGATCGGGACTGAAGCTTTCTTT. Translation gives CAWSPLIGTEAFF.

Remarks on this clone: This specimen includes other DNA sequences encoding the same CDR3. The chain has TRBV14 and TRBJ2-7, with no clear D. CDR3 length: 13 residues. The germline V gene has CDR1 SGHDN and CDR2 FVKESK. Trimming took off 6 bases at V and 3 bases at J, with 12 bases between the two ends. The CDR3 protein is CASSPGPHYEQYF. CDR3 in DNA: TGTGCCAGCAGTCCAGGACCTCACTACGAGCAGTACTTC.

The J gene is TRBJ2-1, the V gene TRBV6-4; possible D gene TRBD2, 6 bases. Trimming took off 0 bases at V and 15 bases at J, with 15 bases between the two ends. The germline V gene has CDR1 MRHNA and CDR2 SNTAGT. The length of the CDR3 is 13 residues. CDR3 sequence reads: CASSDSGEWDSFF. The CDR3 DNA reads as TGTGCCAGCAGTGACTCGGGGGAGTGGGACTCGTTCTTC.

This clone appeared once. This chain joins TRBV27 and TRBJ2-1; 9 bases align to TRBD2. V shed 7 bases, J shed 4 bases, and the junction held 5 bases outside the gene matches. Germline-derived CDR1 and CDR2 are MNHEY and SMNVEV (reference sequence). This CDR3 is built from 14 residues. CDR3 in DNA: TGTGCCAGCAAGGCGGGAGGGGCTTACAATGAGCAGTTCTTC. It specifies CASKAGGAYNEQFF.

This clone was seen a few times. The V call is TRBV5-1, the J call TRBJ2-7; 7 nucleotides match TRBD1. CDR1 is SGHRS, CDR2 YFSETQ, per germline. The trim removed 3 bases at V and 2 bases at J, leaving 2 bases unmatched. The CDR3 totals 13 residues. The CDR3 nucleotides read TGCGCCAGCAGCTGGGACAGAACCTACGAGCAGTACTTC. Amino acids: CASSWDRTYEQYF.

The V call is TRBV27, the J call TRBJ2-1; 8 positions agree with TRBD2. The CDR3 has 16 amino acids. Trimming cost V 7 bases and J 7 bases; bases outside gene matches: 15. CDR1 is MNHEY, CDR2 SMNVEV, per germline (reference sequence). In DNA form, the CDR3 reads TGTGCCAGCACCCATGTCGGGAGGGGATTGACGAATGAGCAGTTCTTC. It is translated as CASTHVGRGLTNEQFF.

The CDR3 region is CASSETSASYEQYF. CDR3 bases: TGTGCCAGCAGCGAGACTAGCGCCTCCTACGAGCAGTACTTC. The chain has TRBV9 and TRBJ2-7; TRBD2 aligns across 8 bases. Looked up from germline, CDR1 is SGDLS and CDR2 is YYNGEE. This CDR3 contains 14 residues. V lost 3 bases to trimming and J lost 0 bases; unmatched junction nucleotides: 2.

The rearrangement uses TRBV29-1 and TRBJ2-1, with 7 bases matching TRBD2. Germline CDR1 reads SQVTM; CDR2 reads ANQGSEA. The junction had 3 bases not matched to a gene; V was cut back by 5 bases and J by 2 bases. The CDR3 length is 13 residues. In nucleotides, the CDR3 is TGCAGCGTTTCCGGGACTACCTACAATGAGCAGTTCTTC. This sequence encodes CSVSGTTYNEQFF.

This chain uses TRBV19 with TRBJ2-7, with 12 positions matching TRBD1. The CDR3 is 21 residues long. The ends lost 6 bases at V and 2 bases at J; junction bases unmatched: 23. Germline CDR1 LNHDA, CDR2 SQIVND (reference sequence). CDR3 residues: CASSDPPIGTGGTGGPYEQYF. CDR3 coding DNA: TGTGCCAGTAGCGATCCACCGATCGGGACAGGGGGCACGGGCGGCCCCTACGAGCAGTACTTC.

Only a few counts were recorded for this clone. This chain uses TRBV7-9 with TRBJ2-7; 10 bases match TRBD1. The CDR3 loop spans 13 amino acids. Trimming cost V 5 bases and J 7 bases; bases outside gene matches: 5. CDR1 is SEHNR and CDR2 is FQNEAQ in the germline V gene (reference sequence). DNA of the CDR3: TGTGCCAGCAGCCGACAGGGGGCGTGGGAGCAGTACTTC. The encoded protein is CASSRQGAWEQYF.

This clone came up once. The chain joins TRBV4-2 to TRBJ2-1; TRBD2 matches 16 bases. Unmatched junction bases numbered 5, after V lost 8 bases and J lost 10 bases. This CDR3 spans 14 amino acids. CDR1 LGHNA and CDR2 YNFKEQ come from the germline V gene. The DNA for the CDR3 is TGTGCCAGCGGGACTAGCGGGAGGGCCGGAGAGCAGTTCTTC. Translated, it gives CASGTSGRAGEQFF.

The CDR3 DNA reads TGTGCCAGCAGCTTACCGGCTAGCGGCTACAATGAGCAGTTCTTC. Protein: CASSLPASGYNEQFF. V is TRBV7-9 and J is TRBJ2-1; 7 nucleotides agree with TRBD2. Looked up from germline, CDR1 is SEHNR and CDR2 is FQNEAQ (reference sequence). J gave up 3 bases and V 2 bases, and 4 bases lay outside the gene matches. This CDR3 contains 15 residues.